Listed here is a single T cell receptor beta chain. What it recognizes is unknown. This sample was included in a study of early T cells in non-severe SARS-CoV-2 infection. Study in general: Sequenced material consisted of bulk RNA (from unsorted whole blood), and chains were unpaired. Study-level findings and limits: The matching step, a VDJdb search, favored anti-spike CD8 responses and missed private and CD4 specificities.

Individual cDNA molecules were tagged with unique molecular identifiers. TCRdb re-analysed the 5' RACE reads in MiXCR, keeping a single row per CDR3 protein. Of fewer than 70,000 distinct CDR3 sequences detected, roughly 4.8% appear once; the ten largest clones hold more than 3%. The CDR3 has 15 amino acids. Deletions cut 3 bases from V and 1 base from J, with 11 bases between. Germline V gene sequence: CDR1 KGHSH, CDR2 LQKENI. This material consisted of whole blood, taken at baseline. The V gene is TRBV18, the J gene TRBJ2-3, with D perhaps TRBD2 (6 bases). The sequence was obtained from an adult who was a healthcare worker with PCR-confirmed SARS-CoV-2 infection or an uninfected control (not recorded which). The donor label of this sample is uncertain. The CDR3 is CASSPRWGGTDTQYF. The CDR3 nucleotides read TGTGCCAGCTCACCGCGGTGGGGGGGCACAGATACGCAGTATTTT. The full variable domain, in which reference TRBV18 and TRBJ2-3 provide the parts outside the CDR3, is NAGVMQNPRHLVRRRGQEARLRCSPMKGHSHVYWYRQLPEEGLKFMVYLQKENIIDESGMPKERFSAEFPKEGPSILRIQQVVRGDSAAYFCASSPRWGGTDTQYFGPGTRLTVL.